The next 21 T cell receptor beta chains were all read from a single sample in a study of cytomegalovirus exposure and HLA in healthy donors (dated by TCRdb to 2016 to 2017). Library preparation was by the immunoSEQ multiplex PCR assay. The multiplex PCR relied on a mix of 60 forward primers for TCR Vbeta segments and 13 reverse primers for TCR Jbeta segments. TCRdb took over this immuneACCESS table, retaining in-frame rearrangements with V and J assigned. Such tables are incomplete; in checked studies, under half of the missing clones stem from an unresolved V gene, and the remainder is unexplained. This sample comprises 120,000 to 150,000 clones, more than 60% of them detected only once. Around 1.5% of the sample lies in the top ten. Material: PBMCs. These receptors all come from a female donor in good health and CMV-seronegative.

A single count supports this clone. The rearrangement joins TRBV12-5 to TRBJ1-2, with TRBD1 identical over 9 bases. Germline loops: CDR1 LGHNT, CDR2 FRNRAP. V shed 1 base and J 4 bases; nucleotides not matched to a gene: 1. This CDR3 spans 14 amino acids. The DNA of the CDR3 is TGTGCTAGTGGTTTGGCGGACAGGGGCTATGGCTACACCTTC. The encoded protein is CASGLADRGYGYTF.

The V call is TRBV6-1, the J call TRBJ1-2; D is perhaps TRBD1 (5 bases). Trimming cost V 2 bases and J 3 bases, with 19 bases left between them. The CDR3 runs to 17 residues. Germline assignment: CDR1 MNHNS and CDR2 SASEGT. CDR3 sequence reads: CASSETTAPLPYYGYTF. The CDR3 region has the DNA TGTGCCAGCAGTGAAACGACAGCCCCCCTACCCTACTATGGCTACACCTTC.

The V gene is TRBV7-2, the J gene TRBJ2-3, with TRBD2 matching over 9 bases. The CDR3 is made up of 16 amino acids. Germline V CDR1 and CDR2: SGHTA, FQGNSA. V lost 0 bases and J lost 5; bases outside the gene matches: 6. CDR3 sequence reads: CASSLAGRGGGDTQYF. Here the CDR3 DNA reads TGTGCCAGCAGCTTAGCTGGGCGGGGGGGCGGAGATACGCAGTATTTT.

V and J are TRBV5-1 and TRBJ2-2; TRBD2 matches at 9 bases. CDR1 SGHRS and CDR2 YFSETQ come from the germline V gene. This CDR3 is 19 amino acids long. V lost 1 base and J lost 2; bases outside the gene matches: 12. In nucleotides, the CDR3 is TGCGCCAGCAGCTTGATGCTAGCGGGAAACGGAATAAACACCGGGGAGCTGTTTTTT. Residues: CASSLMLAGNGINTGELFF.

The chain uses TRBV5-4 and TRBJ1-1, with 8 bases identical to TRBD1. Germline CDR1 reads SGHNT; CDR2 reads YYREEE (reference sequence). V gave up 4 bases and J gave up 1 base; unmatched junction bases: 6. The CDR3 spans 15 residues. CDR3 DNA: TGTGCCAGCAGCCCTAGACAGGGGCAGAACACTGAAGCTTTCTTT. Amino acids: CASSPRQGQNTEAFF.

V and J are TRBV5-1 and TRBJ2-2; tentatively, D is TRBD2 (5 bases). V gave up 3 bases and J gave up 5 bases, with 17 bases separating them. In germline, CDR1 is SGHRS, CDR2 YFSETQ. The CDR3 runs 16 residues. CDR3 protein: CASSWEHQRGTGELFF. CDR3 sequence (DNA): TGCGCCAGCAGCTGGGAACACCAGCGAGGGACCGGGGAGCTGTTTTTT.

V and J are TRBV7-9 and TRBJ2-2; 12 nucleotides align to TRBD2. The CDR3 is 18 amino acids. V trimming: 5 bases; J trimming: 5 bases; junction bases outside the gene matches: 12. Germline loops: CDR1 SEHNR, CDR2 FQNEAQ (reference sequence). In nucleotides, the CDR3 is TGTGCCAGCAGCCCTAGATCCGGACTAGCGGGAAATACCGGGGAGCTGTTTTTT. Protein: CASSPRSGLAGNTGELFF.

The V call is TRBV27, the J call TRBJ2-3; D possibly corresponds to TRBD1 (6 bases). CDR1 and CDR2 (germline): MNHEY, SMNVEV (reference sequence). Trimming took off 8 bases at V and 1 base at J, with 13 bases between the two ends. CDR3 size: 14 residues. CDR3 bases: TGTGCCAGCCAAAGGACAGCACGCACAGATACGCAGTATTTT. Translated, it gives CASQRTARTDTQYF.

J is TRBJ2-1 and V is TRBV10-1; D possibly corresponds to TRBD1 (6 bases). CDR1 and CDR2 (germline): WNHNN, SYGVQD (reference sequence). V gave up 2 bases and J gave up 5 bases, with 10 bases separating them. CDR3 length: 14 amino acids. The CDR3 reads CASSERQADNEQFF. DNA for the CDR3: TGCGCCAGCAGTGAGAGACAGGCCGACAATGAGCAGTTCTTC.

The chain links TRBV4-2 to TRBJ2-7, with D tentatively TRBD2 (6 bases). With 3 bases removed from V and 4 bases from J, the gap between germline ends came to 13 bases. This CDR3 contains 14 residues. Germline V gene sequence: CDR1 LGHNA, CDR2 YNFKEQ. The CDR3 DNA follows: TGTGCCAGCAGCCATGGTATGCGGGGATACGAGCAGTACTTC. Translating gives CASSHGMRGYEQYF.

V gene TRBV18 combines with J gene TRBJ2-1; D not resolved. This CDR3 contains 13 residues. Germline assignment: CDR1 KGHSH and CDR2 LQKENI. The ends were cut back, 6 bases at V and 7 bases at J, with 13 bases in the middle. CDR3 residues: CASSLSLENEQFF. As DNA, the CDR3 is TGTGCCAGCTCCCTCTCGTTAGAGAATGAGCAGTTCTTC.

Here the CDR3 DNA reads TGTGCCAGTAGTCCCCGGGACAGGGTTAGTCGAGCTAATGAAAAACTGTTTTTT. This gives the protein CASSPRDRVSRANEKLFF. This chain links TRBV19 with TRBJ1-4; 9 bases agree with TRBD1. CDR3 size: 18 residues. Unmatched junction bases numbered 13, after V lost 5 bases and J lost 3 bases. Germline values: CDR1 LNHDA, CDR2 SQIVND (reference sequence).

The gene calls are TRBV5-4 and TRBJ2-7, with 9 bases aligning to TRBD1. Trimming cost V 3 bases and J 2 bases; bases outside gene matches: 6. This CDR3 is built from 15 residues. The germline V gene encodes CDR1 SGHNT and CDR2 YYREEE (reference sequence). The DNA for the CDR3 is TGTGCCAGCAGCTGGAAGGACAGGGGCCCCTACGAGCAGTACTTC. Translated: CASSWKDRGPYEQYF.

J is TRBJ1-1 and V is TRBV6-5, with 12 bases identical to TRBD1. The CDR3 has 15 residues. The V gene's germline CDR1 is MNHEY and CDR2 SVGAGI. Losses at the gene ends were 2 bases for V and 4 bases for J; bases not matched to a gene: 2. Here the CDR3 reads CASSYGGQGATEAFF. Written as DNA, the CDR3 is TGTGCCAGCAGTTACGGGGGACAGGGGGCCACTGAAGCTTTCTTT.

This rearrangement joins TRBV7-6 to TRBJ1-1; D possibly corresponds to TRBD1 (5 bases). The V and J ends lost 0 bases and 0 bases respectively, with 8 bases between them. Germline-derived CDR1 and CDR2 are SGHVS and FNYEAQ. The CDR3 loop spans 15 amino acids. The CDR3 region is CASSLAGGMNTEAFF. The CDR3 coding sequence is TGTGCCAGCAGCTTAGCGGGGGGGATGAACACTGAAGCTTTCTTT. The whole variable domain, remainder taken from reference TRBV7-6 and TRBJ1-1, is GAGVSQSPRYKVTKRGQDVALRCDPISGHVSLYWYRQALGQGPEFLTYFNYEAQQDKSGLPNDRFSAERPEGSISTLTIQRTEQRDSAMYRCASSLAGGMNTEAFFGQGTRLTVV.

The chain has TRBV9 and TRBJ1-3, with 7 bases aligning to TRBD1. The J segment lost 5 bases and the V segment lost 0 bases, leaving 2 bases of the junction unmatched. The germline V gene has CDR1 SGDLS and CDR2 YYNGEE. This CDR3 region has 14 residues. For the CDR3, the DNA is TGTGCCAGCAGCGTAGGGGACAGACGAAACACCATATATTTT. Residues: CASSVGDRRNTIYF.

This clone was counted between two and nine times. This chain links TRBV2 with TRBJ2-2, with D unresolved. Trimming took off 8 bases at V and 1 base at J, with 20 bases between the two ends. Germline CDR1 is SNHLY and CDR2 is FYNNEI. The CDR3 consists of 17 residues. For the CDR3, the DNA is TGTGCCAGCTTCTTCTCTGTTTTCGAGGAGAACACCGGGGAGCTGTTTTTT. This gives the protein CASFFSVFEENTGELFF.

The rearrangement uses TRBV28 and TRBJ2-4; 10 bases match TRBD2. V lost 2 bases, J lost 7 bases, and 11 bases stayed unmatched. The CDR3 has 17 residues. Germline CDR1 and CDR2: MDHEN and SYDVKM. The CDR3 protein is CASSLSRGAGGPNIQYF. CDR3 in DNA: TGTGCCAGCAGTTTAAGTAGGGGAGCGGGAGGGCCGAACATTCAGTACTTC.

This chain links TRBV28 with TRBJ2-5; 7 bases are a match to TRBD2. The CDR3 is made up of 14 amino acids. Per germline, CDR1 MDHEN and CDR2 SYDVKM. J was trimmed by 2 bases and V by 10 bases; bases with no gene match: 10. CDR3 coding DNA: TGTGCCACCTTTGGACTAGGACATCAAGAGACCCAGTACTTC. Translating gives CATFGLGHQETQYF. The complete variable domain, with remaining parts taken from reference TRBV28 and TRBJ2-5, reads DVKVTQSSRYLVKRTGEKVFLECVQDMDHENMFWYRQDPGLGLRLIYFSYDVKMKEKGDIPEGYSVSREKKERFSLILESASTNQTSMYLCATFGLGHQETQYFGPGTRLLVL.

For the CDR3, the DNA is TGTGCCAGCAGTTGGGACAGGGGAAGCGAGCAGTACTTC. Amino acids: CASSWDRGSEQYF. The rearrangement uses TRBV6-6 and TRBJ2-7; 10 nucleotides agree with TRBD1. Germline CDR1 is MNHNY and CDR2 is SVGAGI (reference sequence). The CDR3 has 13 amino acids. J was trimmed by 6 bases and V by 4 bases; bases with no gene match: 3.

The table lists this clone with a few counts. This chain joins TRBV7-9 and TRBJ1-5; unclear D gene. CDR1 is SEHNR, CDR2 FQNEAQ, per germline (reference sequence). The CDR3 has 16 amino acids. Trimming took off 5 bases at V and 4 bases at J, with 18 bases between the two ends. Here the CDR3 reads CASSGRMSGGNQPQHF. Here the CDR3 DNA reads TGTGCCAGCAGCGGCAGAATGAGCGGTGGTAATCAGCCCCAGCATTTT.